The next 2 T cell receptor beta chains were all read from a single sample in a study of T-cell reconstitution after alpha-beta-depleted transplantation in children. Molecular barcoding with unique molecular identifiers was used for the TCRbeta library. TCRdb reanalysed the PCR reads using MiXCR and keeps one entry per CDR3 protein. The repertoire includes about 600,000 distinct CDR3 sequences, around 13% of them detected once, and around 2.2% sits in the top ten. The source material was PBMCs, mostly from graft donor cells, sampled 360 days after TCRalphabeta/CD19-depleted stem cell transplant. The receptors shown here come from a male patient aged 5 to 17 who had a stem cell transplant for acute myeloid leukemia, so the T cells may come from the graft donor.

This clonotype was detected a few times. The rearrangement uses TRBV6-6 and TRBJ1-2; D may be TRBD1 (5 bases). Germline V gene lookup returns CDR1 MNHNY and CDR2 SVGAGI (reference sequence). The CDR3 runs 12 residues. Between the trimmed V and J ends, which lost 7 bases and 6 bases, there was a span of 12 bases. The CDR3 sequence is CASKGEMDGYTF. CDR3 DNA sequence: TGTGCCAGCAAAGGGGAGATGGATGGCTACACCTTC.

There are many counts of this clonotype. The genes are TRBV4-2 and TRBJ1-1; D unresolved. Germline loops: CDR1 LGHNA, CDR2 YNFKEQ. V lost 4 bases to trimming and J lost 1 base, with 7 bases between them. The CDR3 is 13 residues long. The CDR3 DNA reads as TGTGCCAGCAGCCCGTGGGGGAACACTGAAGCTTTCTTT. It specifies CASSPWGNTEAFF.